Presented here are 6 T cell receptor beta chains from one specimen sequenced in a study of blood T cell repertoires in COVID-19. Some clones are missing from TCRdb's copy, which holds only in-frame ones; the method was immunoSEQ multiplex PCR. The data show about 190,000 clones, 84% seen once. The sequenced sample was PBMCs or T cells enriched from blood (not recorded which). These receptors all come from a woman aged 25-40 years who had been exposed to COVID-19.

CDR3 DNA: TGCGCCAGCAGCTTGGCGAGTAGTCCCCACGAGCAGTACTTC. This sequence encodes CASSLASSPHEQYF. The V and J genes are TRBV5-1 and TRBJ2-7; D unclear. CDR3 length equals 14 residues. V was pared by 0 bases and J by 5 bases, with 12 bases between. CDR1 and CDR2 (germline): SGHRS, YFSETQ. Supplemented by reference TRBV5-1 and TRBJ2-7, the full variable domain reads KAGVTQTPRYLIKTRGQQVTLSCSPISGHRSVSWYQQTPGQGLQFLFEYFSETQRNKGNFPGRFSGRQFSNSRSEMNVSTLELGDSALYLCASSLASSPHEQYFGPGTRLTVT.

J is TRBJ2-3 and V is TRBV13; TRBD2 aligns across 9 bases. Germline CDR1 and CDR2: PRHDT and FYEKMQ (reference sequence). The junction had 10 bases not matched to a gene; V was cut back by 5 bases and J by 7 bases. The CDR3 has 15 amino acids. CDR3 coding DNA: TGTGCCAGCAGCGGAAGCGGGGGGATGGCATATACGCAGTATTTT. Its protein is CASSGSGGMAYTQYF.

This chain uses TRBV6-1 with TRBJ1-2; 10 bases fit TRBD1. This CDR3 contains 16 residues. CDR1 and CDR2 from the germline V gene are MNHNS and SASEGT. Trimming cost V 2 bases and J 6 bases; bases outside gene matches: 9. In DNA, the CDR3 is TGTGCCAGCAGTGAACCATTTCGCGGGACAGGGGATGGCTACACCTTC. It translates to CASSEPFRGTGDGYTF.

V and J are TRBV4-3 and TRBJ1-4; 9 bases line up with TRBD1. The CDR3 is made up of 19 amino acids. Germline lookup yields CDR1 LGHNA and CDR2 YSLEER. Trimming took 4 bases from V and 5 from J; bases not matched to a gene: 17. The CDR3 sequence: CASSPVTPGQGWRNEKLFF. In DNA form, the CDR3 reads TGCGCCAGCAGCCCGGTTACTCCGGGACAGGGCTGGCGGAATGAAAAACTGTTTTTT.

The J gene is TRBJ2-2, the V gene TRBV3-1 (or the pseudogene TRBV3-2); 11 nucleotides match TRBD2. After removal of 3 bases from V and 6 bases from J, the junction contained 6 bases not matched to a gene. In germline, CDR1 is LGHDT, CDR2 YNNKEL (reference sequence). This CDR3 spans 16 amino acids. The CDR3, as DNA: TGTGCCAGCAGCCATCCTGGTAGCGGGGGGGCCGGGGAGCTGTTTTTT. Translated: CASSHPGSGGAGELFF.

This chain connects TRBV10-3 to TRBJ1-2; the D is unclear. V was shortened by 2 bases and J by 4 bases, with 14 bases between the two germline ends. CDR1 ENHRY and CDR2 SYGVKD come from the germline V gene. This CDR3 has 15 amino acids. The CDR3 loop is CAISELGKLGYGYTF. The DNA of the CDR3 is TGTGCCATCAGTGAGCTCGGGAAGTTAGGCTATGGCTACACCTTC.